Sequencing of this T cell receptor (beta chain) was carried out in a study of CD8 T cells in Susac syndrome. It was with random hexamers that roughly 0.45 to 1 ug RNA was reverse transcribed. One entry per CDR3 protein, called by TCRdb with MiXCR from the immunoSEQ multiplex PCR reads. The table records under 250,000 distinct CDR3 sequences, over 90% of them present only once. The germline CDR1 and CDR2 sequences are SGHNT and YYREEE (reference sequence). This CDR3 is built from 16 residues. Losses at the gene ends were 4 bases for V and 1 base for J; bases not matched to a gene: 7. CD8+ and CD4+ T cells from blood underwent TCR beta sequencing, which was carried out in a high-throughput format.

The specimen sequenced was CD4+ T cells from PBMCs. The chain employs TRBV5-4 and TRBJ2-2; the match to TRBD2 covers 7 bases. This receptor was taken from a human donor with Susac syndrome. CDR3 DNA sequence: TGTGCCAGCAGCACCCGCGGCGGGGGGAACACCGGGGAGCTGTTTTTT. Protein product: CASSTRGGGNTGELFF.